The entry below gives a single T cell receptor beta chain sequence along with its context. Its target is unknown. This CDR3 has 14 amino acids. V dropped 4 bases and J dropped 4; count of bases not matched to a gene: 6. Germline lookup yields CDR1 SGHTA and CDR2 FQGNSA. The data originate from a study of T-cell reconstitution after alpha-beta-depleted transplantation in children. The study's findings and limits: The high TCRbeta diversity at day 60 in some patients came from surviving recipient T cells and thymic progenitors. T cells produced anew were the main source of T-cell counts and diversity one year after transplant. The origin of alpha-beta T cells about two months after transplant was reportedly several hundred expanded graft clones.

During its preparation, the TCRbeta library received unique molecular identifiers. Each CDR3 protein is one row after TCRdb ran MiXCR on the PCR reads. The data hold approximately 650,000 distinct CDR3 sequences, with about 12% observed a single time. This chain uses TRBV7-2 with TRBJ1-2, with TRBD1 matching 7 bases. Specimen: PBMCs, collected before TCRalphabeta/CD19-depleted stem cell transplant. This receptor was obtained from a girl aged 2-15 years with congenital amegakaryocytic thrombocytopenia, due to receive a stem cell transplant. The CDR3 sequence: CASSSHAGGYGYTF. CDR3 nucleotides: TGTGCCAGCAGCTCACACGCAGGGGGCTATGGCTACACCTTC. The entire variable domain, with the rest obtained from reference TRBV7-2 and TRBJ1-2, is as follows: GAGVSQSPSNKVTEKGKDVELRCDPISGHTALYWYRQSLGQGLEFLIYFQGNSAPDKSGLPSDRFSAERTGGSVSTLTIQRTQQEDSAVYLCASSSHAGGYGYTFGSGTRLTVV.